This entry describes one T cell receptor (beta chain). In the same sample, other DNA sequences code for this CDR3. Participant age was about 18 to 89 years, and participants resided in 20 to 30 US areas. Resolution of symptoms, clearance, or two negative PCRs was present in recovered Cohort 3 donors. The data stem from a study of blood T cell repertoires in COVID-19. Study details: Nucleic acid was either cDNA or gDNA, and it came from T cells, B-cell-depleted T cells, or PBMCs.

Original processing notes: Reference gene primers were amplified, and this amplification served to estimate nucleated cell counts. TCRdb's table, derived via immunoSEQ multiplex PCR, lists solely in-frame clones and lacks some. The D gene and trimming were derived from the DNA, and the V and J assignments and clone size from that table. The data show around 300,000 clones, approximately 88% seen once. Sequencing was performed on PBMCs or T cells enriched from blood (not recorded which). This clonotype was obtained from a man aged 25-40 years who had recovered from COVID-19.

The CDR3 sequence is CASSLGQGISNQPQHF. DNA for the CDR3: TGTGCCAGCAGCTTGGGACAGGGAATTAGCAATCAGCCCCAGCATTTT. The chain employs TRBV5-5 and TRBJ1-5; the match to TRBD1 covers 7 bases. Per germline, CDR1 SGHKS and CDR2 YYEKEE (reference sequence). V shed 0 bases, J shed 0 bases, and the junction held 3 bases outside the gene matches. The CDR3 is 16 residues long.